The 3 T cell receptor beta chains listed next were all sequenced from one sample in a study of shared clonotypes between healthy human individuals. Generated by immunoSEQ multiplex PCR, the TCRdb table keeps only in-frame clones and is missing some. The table includes some 2,000,000 clones, about 94% detected once. Naive CD8 cells lacked CD45RO, underwent positive selection for CCR7 and left out terminally differentiated effector memory CD45RA+ cells. The sample consisted of naive CD8+ T cells sorted from blood. The receptors here all came from a man between 18 and 29 years old in good health.

The chain couples TRBV27 to TRBJ1-1; 7 positions match TRBD1. Germline V gene lookup returns CDR1 MNHEY and CDR2 SMNVEV (reference sequence). The length of the CDR3 is 13 residues. V shed 9 bases and J 0 bases; nucleotides not matched to a gene: 4. The CDR3 region has the DNA TGTGCCAGTGGGGACAGTATGAACACTGAAGCTTTCTTT. Translating it yields CASGDSMNTEAFF.

V usage is TRBV30 and J usage is TRBJ1-5; tentative D call: TRBD1 (6 bases). In germline, CDR1 is GTSNPN, CDR2 SVGIG (reference sequence). This CDR3 is built from 13 residues. V was cut by 1 base and J by 6 bases, with 10 bases left in between. This CDR3 is CAWSDRAAQPQHF. For the CDR3, the DNA is TGTGCCTGGAGTGACAGGGCCGCTCAGCCCCAGCATTTT.

This chain uses TRBV6-6 with TRBJ1-2, with 7 positions matching TRBD1. This CDR3 spans 15 amino acids. V lost 7 bases, J lost 4 bases, and 12 bases stayed unmatched. CDR1 and CDR2 (germline): MNHNY, SVGAGI (reference sequence). In DNA, the CDR3 is TGTGCCAGCACCCTCGATCAAGGGGGCATCTATGGCTACACCTTC. Translation: CASTLDQGGIYGYTF.